The entry below gives a single T cell receptor beta chain sequence along with its context. Its target is unknown. The data derive from a study of Tregs in tolerant kidney transplant recipients. Study observations and caveats: Donor-specific Treg expansion exceeded global Treg expansion in tolerant patients, suggesting antigen drive. Biological reproducibility was not directly addressed, but technical replication error appeared minimal. The most relevant donor-specific Treg TCRbeta repertoire apparently came from expansion with activated donor B cells.

Sequencing used immunoSEQ multiplex PCR; TCRdb keeps in-frame clones, though not all of them. The table records about 100,000 clones, under 95% of them present only once. Related graft donors supplied nonmyeloablative bone marrow transplants, and mixed chimerism was transient. The sequence was collected from a human patient who received a combined kidney and bone marrow transplant. Some T cells may arise from the graft donor. The sample here was CD4+ T cells from blood (PBMCs), taken 12 months after the transplant.

The CDR3 region is CASSLLRSSYYNEQFF. CDR3 DNA sequence: TGTGCCAGCAGCTTACTCCGGTCTTCGTACTACAATGAGCAGTTCTTC. This rearrangement joins TRBV5-4 to TRBJ2-1; D remains ambiguous. The CDR3 totals 16 residues. V lost 2 bases and J 3 bases, leaving 15 bases between the germline ends. The germline gives CDR1 SGHNT, CDR2 YYREEE (reference sequence).